These 2 T cell receptor beta chains originate from one sample sequenced in a study of cytomegalovirus exposure and HLA in healthy donors. The PCR ran on 60 Vbeta and 13 Jbeta primers. Assay: immunoSEQ multiplex PCR; the TCRdb copy retains only in-frame clones and omits some. In the table there are around 150,000 clones, roughly 70% of which are singletons. The sequencing sample was made of PBMCs. These TCRs come from a human donor in good health.

This clone was counted between two and nine times. At the DNA level, this CDR3 is encoded by other sequences in the same sample as well. The chain joins TRBV20-1 to TRBJ2-1; no clear D. Germline V gene sequence: CDR1 DFQATT, CDR2 SNEGSKA (reference sequence). The CDR3 has 11 amino acids. Trimming cost V 2 bases and J 5 bases, with 4 bases left between them. The CDR3 coding sequence is TGCAGTGCTAGACGCGACAATGAGCAGTTCTTC. It yields the protein CSARRDNEQFF.

The genes are TRBV28 and TRBJ1-1; tentatively, D is TRBD1 (5 bases). Between the trimmed V and J ends, which lost 2 bases and 7 bases, there was a span of 8 bases. The germline V gene has CDR1 MDHEN and CDR2 SYDVKM. This CDR3 has 12 amino acids. The CDR3 sequence is CASSLAGNEAFF. CDR3 bases: TGTGCCAGCAGTTTAGCAGGGAATGAAGCTTTCTTT.